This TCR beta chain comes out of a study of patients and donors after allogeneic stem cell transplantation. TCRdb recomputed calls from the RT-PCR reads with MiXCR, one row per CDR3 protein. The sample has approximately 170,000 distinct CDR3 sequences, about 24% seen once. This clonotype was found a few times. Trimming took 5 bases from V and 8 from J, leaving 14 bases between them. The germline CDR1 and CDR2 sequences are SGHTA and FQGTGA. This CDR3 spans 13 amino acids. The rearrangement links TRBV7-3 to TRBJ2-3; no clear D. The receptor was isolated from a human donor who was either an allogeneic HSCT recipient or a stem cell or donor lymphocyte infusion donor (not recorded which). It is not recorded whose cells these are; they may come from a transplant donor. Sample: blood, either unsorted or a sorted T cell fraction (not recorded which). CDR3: CASSLKRLGTQYF. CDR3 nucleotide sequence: TGTGCCAGCAGCCTTAAGCGTCTCGGTACGCAGTATTTT.